The subject of this entry is one TCR beta chain. Germline V gene data show CDR1 as SGHTS and CDR2 as YDEGEE. V was pared by 2 bases and J by 1 base, with 14 bases between. The CDR3 sequence is 16 residues long. Though probably carrying unrecorded immune exposures, donors were nominally healthy at sampling. Both 60 Vbeta primers and 13 Jbeta primers went into the PCR. Produced via immunoSEQ multiplex PCR; TCRdb's table is partial and in-frame only. The sample shows about 140,000 clones, roughly 80% of them seen only once. This entry belongs to a study of cytomegalovirus exposure and HLA in healthy donors.

Sequenced material: PBMCs. The rearrangement uses TRBV5-8 and TRBJ2-3, with D possibly TRBD2 on 6 matching bases. The receptor's source is a female donor in good health and CMV-seronegative. The CDR3 nucleotides read TGTGCCAGCAGCTTCGGGCTAGGAGGGCGCACAGATACGCAGTATTTT. Encoded protein: CASSFGLGGRTDTQYF. Combining the CDR3 with reference TRBV5-8 and TRBJ2-3 gives the whole variable domain EAGVTQSPTHLIKTRGQQATLRCSPISGHTSVYWYQQALGLGLQFLLWYDEGEERNRGNFPPRFSGRQFPNYSSELNVNALELEDSALYLCASSFGLGGRTDTQYFGPGTRLTVL.